This T cell receptor beta chain comes out of a study of T cell repertoires in ileal Crohn's disease. The overall study: Patients had a median approximately 7.3-year disease duration, and less than 40% were active smokers. Findings and caveats of the study: Clonality above 26.8% at surgery always came with endoscopic recurrence.

Profiled with immunoSEQ multiplex PCR; TCRdb holds only in-frame clones, not every one. The table records 13,000 or so clones, 70% to 90% of them present only once. This CDR3 has 14 amino acids. Germline CDR1 reads LNHNV; CDR2 reads YYDKDF (reference sequence). Notes on this clone: Its antigen is not known.

The chain is built from TRBV15 and TRBJ2-5, with 7 nucleotides matching TRBD2. The better agreement between TRBJ2-7 and the DNA end casts doubt on the J call. Sequencing input: ileal tissue. This sequence originates from an adult with Crohn's disease. CDR3 protein: CATSISGPTYEQYF. The CDR3 coding sequence is TGTGCCACCAGCATTAGCGGGCCGACCTACGAGCAGTACTTC.